This T cell receptor (beta chain) was recorded in a study of shared clonotypes between healthy human individuals. CDR1 is GTSNPN, CDR2 SVGIG, per germline (reference sequence). V lost 0 bases, J lost 4 bases, and 21 bases lay in between. The CDR3 spans 17 residues. In the CD4+ fraction, cells were divided into CD45RA+ naive and CD45RA-negative memory subsets. Every subset's genomic DNA went evenly onto several immunoSEQ plates. Assay: immunoSEQ multiplex PCR; the TCRdb copy retains only in-frame clones and omits some. Of roughly 2,300,000 clones listed, around 93% were seen once; the top ten hold 0.37%.

The clonotype originates from a man aged 18 to 29 in good health. Some clones in this sample may be carry-over from other donors' samples. What was sequenced was naive CD4+ T cells from PBMCs. As to subset: CD45RA+ positively selected. This rearrangement joins TRBV30 to TRBJ2-5; possibly TRBD2 for D (5 bases). CDR3 in DNA: TGTGCCTGGAGTGTCGGGAACCGGGTGTCTGCGGGAGAGACCCAGTACTTC. It yields the protein CAWSVGNRVSAGETQYF.